This TCR beta chain was observed in a study of PD-L1 blockade in urothelial cancer. Each PCR contained spiked-in synthetic TCR analog templates. Profiled with immunoSEQ multiplex PCR; TCRdb holds only in-frame clones, not every one. The sample has about 41,000 clones, roughly 84% seen once. The CDR3 has 14 residues. The germline V and J ends were trimmed by 0 bases and 4 bases, with 10 bases remaining between them. The V gene's germline CDR1 is MNHEY and CDR2 SMNVEV (reference sequence). This clone came up once. Regarding time point: peripheral blood 6 weeks after treatment start. The material was PBMCs, obtained around atezolizumab (anti-PD-L1) treatment. The genes are TRBV27 and TRBJ2-7; tentative D call: TRBD1 (5 bases). The TCR originated in a man between 65 and 80 years old with urothelial cancer. Here the CDR3 reads CASSLSRQQYEQYF. CDR3 nucleotides: TGTGCCAGCAGTTTATCCCGACAGCAATACGAGCAGTACTTC.